This record covers a single T cell receptor beta chain. The data were obtained in a study of blood T cell repertoires in COVID-19. Background on the study: In each case, the material was cDNA or gDNA derived from T cells, B-cell-depleted T cells, or PBMCs.

The CDR3 is 14 residues long. The germline V and J ends were trimmed by 8 bases and 0 bases, with 11 bases remaining between them. Germline V gene data show CDR1 as LNHDA and CDR2 as SQIVND (reference sequence). Authors' methods: Amplification from reference gene primers served as the basis for estimated nucleated cell counts. Libraries were prepared by immunoSEQ multiplex PCR; TCRdb keeps only in-frame clonotypes and omits some of them. That table gives V, J and clone size, and the DNA gave D and trimming. This table holds a few hundred thousand clones, 85% found once. This chain connects TRBV19 to TRBJ2-1, with D unclear. This sequence was found in a man aged 45-60 years who had recovered from COVID-19. The sequenced sample consisted of peripheral blood. The CDR3 DNA follows: TGTGCCAGTGCCCGGTACGACTCCTACAATGAGCAGTTCTTC. Translated: CASARYDSYNEQFF. The complete variable domain, with remaining parts taken from reference TRBV19 and TRBJ2-1, reads DGGITQSPKYLFRKEGQNVTLSCEQNLNHDAMYWYRQDPGQGLRLIYYSQIVNDFQKGDIAEGYSVSREKKESFPLTVTSAQKNPTAFYLCASARYDSYNEQFFGPGTRLTVL.